These 9 T cell receptor beta chains were sequenced from one sample in a study of TIL therapy for anti-PD-1-resistant metastatic lung cancer. The libraries were made with immunoSEQ v3. Profiled with immunoSEQ multiplex PCR; TCRdb holds only in-frame clones, not every one. The sample lists more than 55,000 clones, 55% to 75% occurring once. Time point defined: pre-treatment sample, taken before nivolumab and TIL therapy. Specimen: blood, collected at baseline. The source is a person aged 25-79 years with non-small cell lung cancer.

This chain links TRBV10-3 with TRBJ2-3; D is possibly TRBD1 (6 bases). The CDR3 spans 14 residues. The germline CDR1 and CDR2 sequences are ENHRY and SYGVKD. V was pared by 3 bases and J by 4 bases, with 11 bases between. The CDR3 sequence is CAISDAQGSDTQYF. The DNA of the CDR3 is TGTGCCATCAGTGATGCACAGGGATCAGATACGCAGTATTTT.

The rearrangement joins TRBV5-1 to TRBJ2-1, with 13 bases aligning to TRBD2. The germline gives CDR1 SGHRS, CDR2 YFSETQ. With V trimmed by 2 bases and J by 8 bases, 4 bases remained unmatched. This CDR3 region has 15 residues. CDR3 in amino acids: CASSFRLAGGDEQFF. Written as DNA, the CDR3 is TGCGCCAGCAGCTTTAGACTAGCGGGAGGTGATGAGCAGTTCTTC.

This clone was picked up a small number of times. V is TRBV4-1 and J is TRBJ2-7; D ambiguous. V shed 3 bases and J shed 1 base, with 7 bases lying between them. Germline lookup yields CDR1 MGHRA and CDR2 YSYEKL. This CDR3 has 13 residues. CDR3 sequence (DNA): TGCGCCAGCAGCCAGAGTGGTTCCTACGAGCAGTACTTC. As protein: CASSQSGSYEQYF.

The rearrangement links TRBV29-1 to TRBJ2-6; tentatively, D is TRBD1 (5 bases). This CDR3 contains 13 residues. V dropped 7 bases and J dropped 2 bases, with 9 bases sitting between them. Germline V gives CDR1 SQVTM, CDR2 ANQGSEA. The chain's CDR3 is CSGRVPGANVLTF. In DNA, the CDR3 is TGCAGCGGCAGGGTACCTGGGGCCAACGTCCTGACTTTC.

The V call is TRBV10-1, the J call TRBJ1-1; 7 positions match TRBD1. The germline V gene encodes CDR1 WNHNN and CDR2 SYGVQD (reference sequence). CDR3 length equals 13 residues. V dropped 6 bases and J dropped 5; count of bases not matched to a gene: 6. CDR3 DNA: TGCGCCAGCAGGCAGGGGGAGCAGACTGAAGCTTTCTTT. It specifies CASRQGEQTEAFF.

J is TRBJ2-1 and V is TRBV28, with a tentative D call TRBD2 (5 bases). V lost 7 bases and J 0 bases, leaving 10 bases between the germline ends. The germline gives CDR1 MDHEN, CDR2 SYDVKM. CDR3 length: 14 residues. CDR3 sequence reads: CASNQGLSYNEQFF. The CDR3 DNA sequence: TGTGCCAGCAACCAAGGACTCTCCTACAATGAGCAGTTCTTC.

The gene calls are TRBV30 and TRBJ1-4; D ambiguous. Per germline, CDR1 GTSNPN and CDR2 SVGIG (reference sequence). Trimming stripped 0 bases from V and 0 bases from J, with 5 bases between. The CDR3 has 14 amino acids. The CDR3 DNA reads TGTGCCTGGAGTGTATCACCAACTAATGAAAAACTGTTTTTT. Amino acid sequence: CAWSVSPTNEKLFF.

This clone was found a few times. The chain links TRBV10-1 to TRBJ2-3; no reliable D call. The germline gives CDR1 WNHNN, CDR2 SYGVQD (reference sequence). The CDR3 consists of 16 residues. V dropped 2 bases and J dropped 2 bases, with 14 bases sitting between them. The CDR3, as DNA: TGCGCCAGCAGTGAGAACAGCCCCACGGTCACAGATACGCAGTATTTT. Amino acids: CASSENSPTVTDTQYF.

J is TRBJ1-1 and V is TRBV11-3, with no clear D. V lost 1 base and J lost 1, with 10 bases in between. The CDR3 consists of 15 residues. CDR1 and CDR2 from the germline V gene are SGHNT and YENEEA. Here the CDR3 DNA reads TGTGCCAGCAGCTTAGCAGCCGCGGCGAACACTGAAGCTTTCTTT. This codes for CASSLAAAANTEAFF.